This T cell receptor (beta chain) was identified during a study of Ad26.COV2.S vaccination and SARS-CoV-2 variants. This sample's treatment: approximately 18 received Ad26.COV2.S at low or high dose, single or two shots; 5 received placebo; per-sample allocation not given. After the first vaccine or placebo injection, samples were drawn on day 63. TCRdb's copy holds only in-frame clones and misses some; the assay was immunoSEQ multiplex PCR. The repertoire consists of about 390,000 clones, with 88% occurring once and the leading ten covering about 3.6%. Germline CDR1 reads SGHAT; CDR2 reads FQNNGV. There are 15 residues in the CDR3. Losses at the gene ends were 6 bases for V and 0 bases for J; bases not matched to a gene: 3. This clone was seen a handful of times.

The V call is TRBV11-2, the J call TRBJ2-3, with 10 bases matching TRBD2. The input for sequencing was peripheral blood, taken in a trial of Ad26.COV2.S vaccine versus placebo. The TCR comes from a person aged 18-65 years who received the Ad26.COV2.S COVID-19 vaccine or a placebo. CDR3 in amino acids: CASRKLAGSTDTQYF. The CDR3 bases are TGTGCCAGCAGGAAACTAGCGGGGAGCACAGATACGCAGTATTTT. The variable domain in full, completed from reference TRBV11-2 and TRBJ2-3, reads EAGVAQSPRYKIIEKRQSVAFWCNPISGHATLYWYQQILGQGPKLLIQFQNNGVVDDSQLPKDRFSAERLKGVDSTLKIQPAKLEDSAVYLCASRKLAGSTDTQYFGPGTRLTVL.